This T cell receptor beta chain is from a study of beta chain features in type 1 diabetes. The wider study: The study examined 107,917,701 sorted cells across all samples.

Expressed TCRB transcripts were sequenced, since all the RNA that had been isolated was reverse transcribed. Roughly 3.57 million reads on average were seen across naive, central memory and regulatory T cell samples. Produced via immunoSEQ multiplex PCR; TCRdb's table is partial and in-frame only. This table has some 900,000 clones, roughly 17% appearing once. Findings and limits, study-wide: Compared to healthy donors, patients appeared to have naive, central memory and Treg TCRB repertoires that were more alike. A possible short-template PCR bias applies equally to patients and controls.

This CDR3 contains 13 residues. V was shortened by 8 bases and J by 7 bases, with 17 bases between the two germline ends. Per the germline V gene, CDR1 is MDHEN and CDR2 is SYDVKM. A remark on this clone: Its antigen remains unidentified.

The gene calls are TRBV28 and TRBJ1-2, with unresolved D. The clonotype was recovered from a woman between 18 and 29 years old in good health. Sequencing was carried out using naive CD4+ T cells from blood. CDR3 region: CASGLVGKFGYTF. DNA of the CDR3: TGTGCCAGCGGTCTGGTTGGGAAGTTTGGCTACACCTTC.